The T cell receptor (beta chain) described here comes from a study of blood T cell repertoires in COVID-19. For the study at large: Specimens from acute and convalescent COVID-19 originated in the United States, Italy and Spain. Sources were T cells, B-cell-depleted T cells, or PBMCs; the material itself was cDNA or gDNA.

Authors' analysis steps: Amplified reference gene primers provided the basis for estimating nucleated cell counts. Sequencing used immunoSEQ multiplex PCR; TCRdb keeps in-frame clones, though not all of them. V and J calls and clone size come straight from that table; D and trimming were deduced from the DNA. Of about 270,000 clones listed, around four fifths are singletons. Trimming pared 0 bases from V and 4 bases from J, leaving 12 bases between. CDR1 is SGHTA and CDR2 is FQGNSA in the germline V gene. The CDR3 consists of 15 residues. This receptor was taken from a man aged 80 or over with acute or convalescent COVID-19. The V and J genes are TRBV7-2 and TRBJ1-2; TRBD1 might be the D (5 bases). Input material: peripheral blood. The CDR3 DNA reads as TGTGCCAGCAGCTTAGCGGCTCTTCAGGGCTATGGCTACACCTTC. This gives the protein CASSLAALQGYGYTF.